These 32 T cell receptor beta chains came from one sample sequenced in a study of T cell responses to AZD1222 COVID-19 vaccine. The assay was immunoSEQ multiplex PCR, and TCRdb's table has in-frame clones only and misses some. The sample includes under 130,000 clones, 88% of them seen just once. The sample in question was peripheral blood, obtained on day 0 of AZD1222 vaccination. The receptors derive from an adult in good health.

The chain couples TRBV7-7 to TRBJ2-3, with 11 bases that match TRBD2. The CDR3 contains 14 residues. Looked up from germline, CDR1 is SSHAT and CDR2 is FNYEAQ (reference sequence). Trimming took 5 bases from V and 5 from J; bases not matched to a gene: 3. CDR3 sequence: CASSRGTSGDTQYF. DNA of the CDR3: TGTGCCAGCAGCCGAGGGACTAGCGGAGATACGCAGTATTTT.

This clone has a single count. This rearrangement joins TRBV11-2 to TRBJ2-1; 9 nucleotides match TRBD2. The CDR3 has 15 amino acids. Germline V gives CDR1 SGHAT, CDR2 FQNNGV. Germline trimming cut 6 bases from V and 5 bases from J; bases unmatched to any gene: 8. Written as DNA, the CDR3 is TGTGCCAGCAGGGCGGCGGGAGGGCCCCACAATGAGCAGTTCTTC. Protein sequence: CASRAAGGPHNEQFF.

The chain recombines TRBV30 with TRBJ2-5; the match to TRBD1 covers 8 bases. CDR1 is GTSNPN and CDR2 is SVGIG in the germline V gene (reference sequence). The CDR3 runs to 13 residues. J lost 7 bases, V lost 3 bases, and 7 bases had no gene match. CDR3 sequence (DNA): TGTGCCTGGAGAGGAACAGGGGGTGCGACCCAGTACTTC. Translated: CAWRGTGGATQYF.

The rearrangement uses TRBV9 and TRBJ1-6; a possible D gene is TRBD1 (6 bases). The V end lost 4 bases, the J end lost 9 bases, and 14 bases lay between the germline ends. CDR1 SGDLS and CDR2 YYNGEE come from the germline V gene. The CDR3 has 14 amino acids. This CDR3 reads CASSPRTVSSPLHF. The CDR3 DNA reads TGTGCCAGCAGCCCCCGGACAGTCTCTTCACCCCTCCACTTT.

As DNA, the CDR3 is TGTGCCACTCAAGGACAGGGTGAAAAACTGTTTTTT. This codes for CATQGQGEKLFF. The chain employs TRBV12-3 or TRBV12-4 and TRBJ1-4; TRBD1 aligns across 8 bases. V shed 10 bases, J shed 7 bases, and the junction held 5 bases outside the gene matches. This CDR3 region has 12 residues.

V usage is TRBV3-1 (or the pseudogene TRBV3-2) and J usage is TRBJ1-5; a possible D gene is TRBD1 (6 bases). Trimming pared 3 bases from V and 4 bases from J, leaving 13 bases between. The CDR3 contains 15 residues. CDR1 and CDR2 (germline): LGHDT, YNNKEL (reference sequence). DNA of the CDR3: TGTGCCAGCAGCCATTCAGGGGAGGGGAATCAGCCCCAGCATTTT. This sequence encodes CASSHSGEGNQPQHF.

The chain employs TRBV7-9 and TRBJ1-2, with D possibly TRBD1 on 6 matching bases. Germline V gene sequence: CDR1 SEHNR, CDR2 FQNEAQ (reference sequence). The CDR3 loop spans 13 amino acids. V lost 1 base, J lost 5 bases, and 8 bases lay in between. This chain's CDR3 is CASSLETGYGYTF. The CDR3 nucleotides are TGTGCCAGCAGCTTAGAGACAGGATATGGCTACACCTTC.

The chain carries TRBV28 and TRBJ2-7; D might be TRBD1 (6 bases). The CDR3 sequence is 13 residues long. V shed 4 bases and J shed 2 bases, with 9 bases lying between them. The germline V gene encodes CDR1 MDHEN and CDR2 SYDVKM. The CDR3 sequence: CASSWDTPYEQYF. CDR3 DNA: TGTGCCAGCAGTTGGGACACCCCCTACGAGCAGTACTTC.

The V and J genes are TRBV4-2 and TRBJ2-2; D remains unclear. Trimming left V 4 bases short and J 7 bases short, with 13 bases between. This CDR3 spans 14 amino acids. Germline V gene data show CDR1 as LGHNA and CDR2 as YNFKEQ. The CDR3 DNA reads as TGTGCCAGCAGCCTAAGTCGCCAATACGGGGAGCTGTTTTTT. This sequence encodes CASSLSRQYGELFF.

The CDR3 region is CASSAGLAGVNEQFF. The DNA of the CDR3 is TGTGCCAGTAGCGCGGGACTAGCGGGAGTGAATGAGCAGTTCTTC. The chain has TRBV19 and TRBJ2-1; 14 bases fit TRBD2. Germline-derived CDR1 and CDR2 are LNHDA and SQIVND (reference sequence). The ends lost 6 bases at V and 7 bases at J; junction bases unmatched: 5. The CDR3 is 15 amino acids.

This chain uses TRBV6-5 with TRBJ1-5, with 8 bases fitting TRBD1. The CDR3 is made up of 15 amino acids. Germline V CDR1 and CDR2: MNHEY, SVGAGI. V lost 8 bases to trimming and J lost 6 bases; unmatched junction nucleotides: 12. The CDR3 loop reads CASHATGTGFQPQHF. The CDR3 DNA sequence: TGTGCCAGCCACGCTACCGGGACAGGTTTTCAGCCCCAGCATTTT.

This rearrangement joins TRBV10-3 to TRBJ2-1; 9 bases are a match to TRBD2. Germline trimming cut 2 bases from V and 10 bases from J; bases unmatched to any gene: 3. CDR3 length equals 13 residues. Per germline, CDR1 ENHRY and CDR2 SYGVKD. The DNA for the CDR3 is TGTGCCATCAGTGAGGGGCGGGAGGGGGAGCAGTTCTTC. Translating it yields CAISEGREGEQFF.

The chain employs TRBV28 and TRBJ1-1; no definite D call. V lost 6 bases to trimming and J lost 3 bases, with 11 bases between them. The CDR3 length is 13 residues. Germline CDR1 and CDR2: MDHEN and SYDVKM. In DNA form, the CDR3 reads TGTGCCAGCAGCTCAGGAGGCCACACTGAAGCTTTCTTT. It yields the protein CASSSGGHTEAFF. Drawing the rest from reference TRBV28 and TRBJ1-1, the complete variable domain is DVKVTQSSRYLVKRTGEKVFLECVQDMDHENMFWYRQDPGLGLRLIYFSYDVKMKEKGDIPEGYSVSREKKERFSLILESASTNQTSMYLCASSSGGHTEAFFGQGTRLTVV.

The rearrangement joins TRBV2 to TRBJ1-1, with 9 bases identical to TRBD1. Germline trimming cut 7 bases from V and 8 bases from J; bases unmatched to any gene: 5. The V gene's germline CDR1 is SNHLY and CDR2 FYNNEI. This CDR3 contains 12 residues. CDR3 coding DNA: TGTGCCAGCACCCGGGACAGGGACGAAGCTTTCTTT. It specifies CASTRDRDEAFF.

This chain uses TRBV2 with TRBJ2-2; 11 positions match TRBD2. The germline V gene has CDR1 SNHLY and CDR2 FYNNEI. Unmatched junction bases numbered 4, after V lost 6 bases and J lost 4 bases. CDR3 length equals 15 residues. CDR3 DNA: TGTGCCAGCAGAGCCACTAGCGGGGGCACCGGGGAGCTGTTTTTT. Translated: CASRATSGGTGELFF.

This clone was seen a single time. One end of the junction varies from germline; a read error may be responsible. This chain uses TRBV7-7 with TRBJ2-3; TRBD1 might be the D (6 bases). The CDR3 totals 16 residues. Per germline, CDR1 SSHAT and CDR2 FNYEAQ (reference sequence). CDR3 amino acids: CASSYGGFGGTDTQYF. DNA for the CDR3: TGTGCTAGCAGCTATGGGGGCTTTGGGGGCACAGATACGCAGTATTTT.

This clone was observed once. This rearrangement joins TRBV30 to TRBJ1-2, with 8 nucleotides matching TRBD1. The germline gives CDR1 GTSNPN, CDR2 SVGIG (reference sequence). V was pared by 5 bases and J by 6 bases, with 8 bases of the junction left unmatched. This CDR3 has 13 residues. The CDR3 is CAWAGGTTDGYTF. The CDR3 region has the DNA TGTGCCTGGGCAGGGGGCACGACGGATGGCTACACCTTC.

This chain links TRBV5-1 with TRBJ1-2; no firm D call. Germline V gene data show CDR1 as SGHRS and CDR2 as YFSETQ. The CDR3 loop spans 15 amino acids. V lost 0 bases and J 2 bases, leaving 11 bases between the germline ends. The CDR3 sequence is CASSLGQKPNYGYTF. CDR3 DNA: TGCGCCAGCAGCTTGGGTCAGAAACCGAACTATGGCTACACCTTC.

The chain combines TRBV6-5 with TRBJ1-1; D remains ambiguous. Germline-derived CDR1 and CDR2 are MNHEY and SVGAGI. CDR3 length: 12 residues. The ends were cut back, 5 bases at V and 8 bases at J, with 12 bases in the middle. The CDR3 DNA reads as TGTGCCAGCAGTCCAGAGGTCCCCGAAGCTTTCTTT. Its protein product is CASSPEVPEAFF.

V gene TRBV4-1 combines with J gene TRBJ2-7; D might be TRBD1 (6 bases). The CDR3 loop spans 16 amino acids. The ends were cut back, 2 bases at V and 0 bases at J, with 14 bases in the middle. CDR1 is MGHRA, CDR2 YSYEKL, per germline. The CDR3 DNA reads as TGCGCCAGCAGCCAAACGCCGACGGACAGCTCCTACGAGCAGTACTTC. This gives the protein CASSQTPTDSSYEQYF.

This clone appeared a single time. The chain joins TRBV5-1 to TRBJ2-2; 7 bases agree with TRBD1. Germline V lookup: CDR1 SGHRS, CDR2 YFSETQ. This CDR3 is built from 17 residues. V gave up 4 bases and J gave up 4 bases; unmatched junction bases: 13. The CDR3: CASSTGQANFVTGELFF. In DNA, the CDR3 is TGCGCCAGCAGCACCGGACAGGCTAATTTTGTCACCGGGGAGCTGTTTTTT. The full variable domain, rest sourced from reference TRBV5-1 and TRBJ2-2, is KAGVTQTPRYLIKTRGQQVTLSCSPISGHRSVSWYQQTPGQGLQFLFEYFSETQRNKGNFPGRFSGRQFSNSRSEMNVSTLELGDSALYLCASSTGQANFVTGELFFGEGSRLTVL.

V and J are TRBV9 and TRBJ2-7; possibly TRBD2 for D (6 bases). Germline V gene sequence: CDR1 SGDLS, CDR2 YYNGEE. The ends were cut back, 0 bases at V and 0 bases at J, with 13 bases in the middle. The CDR3 covers 16 residues. Here the CDR3 reads CASSVEWDSGSYEQYF. The CDR3 region has the DNA TGTGCCAGCAGCGTAGAGTGGGATAGCGGCTCCTACGAGCAGTACTTC.

The chain couples TRBV24-1 to TRBJ2-3; 7 bases fit TRBD1. The CDR3 length is 16 residues. Germline assignment: CDR1 KGHDR and CDR2 SFDVKD. V was clipped by 0 bases and J by 2 bases; unmatched bases: 4. The CDR3 protein is CATSDLRDSSTDTQYF. The CDR3 DNA reads as TGTGCCACCAGTGATTTGCGGGACAGTTCCACAGATACGCAGTATTTT.

The chain joins TRBV5-1 to TRBJ2-3; D is possibly TRBD1 (6 bases). The CDR3 covers 15 residues. Germline loops: CDR1 SGHRS, CDR2 YFSETQ. V shed 0 bases and J shed 3 bases, with 11 bases lying between them. CDR3 DNA sequence: TGCGCCAGCAGCTTGGGGGGGCCAGGGACAGATACGCAGTATTTT. Protein sequence: CASSLGGPGTDTQYF.

The chain links TRBV5-4 to TRBJ1-2, with TRBD1 matching over 9 bases. Germline V gene lookup returns CDR1 SGHNT and CDR2 YYREEE (reference sequence). J gave up 3 bases and V 0 bases, and 3 bases lay outside the gene matches. This CDR3 has 15 residues. CDR3 DNA: TGTGCCAGCAGCTTGGAGGGACAGGGCTACTATGGCTACACCTTC. This gives the protein CASSLEGQGYYGYTF.

The chain recombines TRBV27 with TRBJ2-3; D is ambiguous. The CDR3 has 12 amino acids. V lost 5 bases, J lost 2 bases, and 5 bases lay in between. Germline lookup yields CDR1 MNHEY and CDR2 SMNVEV (reference sequence). CDR3 residues: CASSADTDTQYF. For the CDR3, the DNA is TGTGCCAGCAGTGCCGACACAGATACGCAGTATTTT.

V gene TRBV5-4 combines with J gene TRBJ2-1; D is perhaps TRBD2 (6 bases). Germline assignment: CDR1 SGHNT and CDR2 YYREEE (reference sequence). Trimming took 4 bases from V and 1 from J, leaving 9 bases between them. This CDR3 comprises 14 residues. The DNA of the CDR3 is TGTGCCAGCAGCGCCGGGAGTTCCTACAATGAGCAGTTCTTC. Encoded protein: CASSAGSSYNEQFF.

The chain combines TRBV25-1 with TRBJ1-1; 8 bases map to TRBD1. With 5 bases clipped from V and 7 bases from J, the junction kept 6 bases outside the gene matches. The CDR3 has 13 amino acids. The germline V gene has CDR1 MGHDK and CDR2 SYGVNS. CDR3 amino acids: CASSPFGQGEAFF. In DNA form, the CDR3 reads TGTGCCAGCAGTCCCTTCGGACAGGGTGAAGCTTTCTTT.

The chain employs TRBV11-2 and TRBJ1-2; a weak D match, TRBD1 (5 bases). This CDR3 is built from 15 residues. V was trimmed by 1 base and J by 6 bases, leaving 15 bases between them. From germline, CDR1 is SGHAT and CDR2 FQNNGV. In DNA, the CDR3 is TGTGCCAGCAGCTTAGTTCTCCAGGGTCGTGATGGCTACACCTTC. Its protein is CASSLVLQGRDGYTF.

J is TRBJ2-7 and V is TRBV28; 9 bases match TRBD1. The CDR3 sequence is 17 residues long. V shed 4 bases, J shed 1 base, and the junction held 11 bases outside the gene matches. Germline V CDR1 and CDR2: MDHEN, SYDVKM. CDR3 loop: CASSSLIRDRVSYEQYF. In DNA form, the CDR3 reads TGTGCCAGCAGTTCCCTCATCCGGGACAGGGTTTCCTACGAGCAGTACTTC.

The chain uses TRBV6-1 and TRBJ1-5; TRBD1 is a possible D gene (6 bases). Looked up from germline, CDR1 is MNHNS and CDR2 is SASEGT. CDR3 length equals 14 residues. V lost 3 bases to trimming and J lost 7 bases, with 13 bases between them. CDR3 loop: CASSETGGRQPQHF. The CDR3 bases are TGTGCCAGCAGTGAGACGGGGGGCCGGCAGCCCCAGCATTTT.

The chain joins TRBV28 to TRBJ1-5, with unresolved D. The ends were cut back, 4 bases at V and 5 bases at J, with 9 bases in the middle. Germline assignment: CDR1 MDHEN and CDR2 SYDVKM. CDR3 length: 13 residues. The CDR3 DNA sequence: TGTGCCAGCAGTTATGGGTTGGATCAGCCCCAGCATTTT. Translation: CASSYGLDQPQHF.